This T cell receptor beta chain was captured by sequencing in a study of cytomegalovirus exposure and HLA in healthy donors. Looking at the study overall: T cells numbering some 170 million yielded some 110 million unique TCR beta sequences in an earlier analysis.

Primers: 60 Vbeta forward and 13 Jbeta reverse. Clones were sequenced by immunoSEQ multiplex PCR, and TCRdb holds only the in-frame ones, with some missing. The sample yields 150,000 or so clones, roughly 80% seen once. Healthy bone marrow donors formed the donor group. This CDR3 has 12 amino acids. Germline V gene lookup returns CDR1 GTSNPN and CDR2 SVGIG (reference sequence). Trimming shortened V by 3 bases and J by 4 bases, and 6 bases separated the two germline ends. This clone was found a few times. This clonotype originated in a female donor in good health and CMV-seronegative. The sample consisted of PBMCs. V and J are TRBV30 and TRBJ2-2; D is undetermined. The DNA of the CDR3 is TGTGCCTGGAGCCGTCTCACCGGGGAGCTGTTTTTT. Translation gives CAWSRLTGELFF. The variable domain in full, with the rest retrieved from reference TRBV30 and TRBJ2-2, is SQTIHQWPATLVQPVGSPLSLECTVEGTSNPNLYWYRQAAGRGLQLLFYSVGIGQISSEVPQNLSASRPQDRQFILSSKKLLLSDSGFYLCAWSRLTGELFFGEGSRLTVL.